This T cell receptor beta chain stems from a study of T cell repertoires in cytomegalovirus infection. Overall study context: Recently identified HLA-C-restricted CMV epitopes and well-studied HLA-B-restricted CMV epitopes were used by the study. Carrying CMV and the relevant HLA type showed in public TCR beta signatures. Study-wide results and caveats: The study found HLA-C-restricted CMV-specific TCR beta clonotypes dominating the ex vivo response. Accumulated public TCR beta family frequency recognized individuals carrying CMV together with the relevant HLA.

From the reads, TCRdb called clonotypes with MiXCR, one entry per CDR3 protein. The sample carries roughly 860,000 distinct CDR3 sequences, approximately 32% recorded once. The CDR3 is 16 amino acids. Germline CDR1 reads SGHVS; CDR2 reads FNYEAQ. Trimming left V 0 bases short and J 0 bases short, with 11 bases between. This clonotype was seen repeatedly, ten times or more. What it recognizes is unknown. This TCR derives from a human donor in good health (CMV status not recorded). Some clones in this sample may be carry-over from other donors' samples. The sequenced sample was cultured CD8+ T cells from PBMCs, obtained from culture after CMV antigen stimulation. The chain uses TRBV7-6 and TRBJ1-2; D might be TRBD1 (6 bases). This chain's CDR3 is CASSLAPTGSNYGYTF. The CDR3 DNA sequence: TGTGCCAGCAGCTTAGCCCCGACAGGCTCTAACTATGGCTACACCTTC.